The 23 T cell receptor beta chains listed next were all sequenced from one sample in a study of T-cell reconstitution after alpha-beta-depleted transplantation in children. Preparation of the TCRbeta library involved a method that used unique molecular identifiers. A single record per CDR3 protein comes from TCRdb applying MiXCR to the PCR reads. The sample includes about 610,000 distinct CDR3 sequences, about 10% of them seen just once. The specimen comprised PBMCs from the stem cell graft donor, sampled from the stem cell graft. The receptors come from a human donor who donated a stem cell graft to a child with acute myeloid leukemia.

This clonotype appeared a few times. The chain couples TRBV7-2 to TRBJ2-1; D is possibly TRBD1 (6 bases). Germline V CDR1 and CDR2: SGHTA, FQGNSA. The CDR3 is made up of 11 amino acids. V lost 3 bases and J lost 13, with 10 bases in between. CDR3 residues: CASSLNRDQFF. The DNA for the CDR3 is TGTGCCAGCAGCTTGAACAGGGACCAGTTCTTC. Together with reference TRBV7-2 and TRBJ2-1, the CDR3 gives the full variable domain: GAGVSQSPSNKVTEKGKDVELRCDPISGHTALYWYRQSLGQGLEFLIYFQGNSAPDKSGLPSDRFSAERTGGSVSTLTIQRTQQEDSAVYLCASSLNRDQFFGPGTRLTVL.

This clonotype was picked up a small number of times. The rearrangement links TRBV4-3 to TRBJ1-1, with D possibly being TRBD1 (5 bases). Trimming shortened V by 1 base and J by 5 bases, and 11 bases separated the two germline ends. The CDR3 is made up of 14 amino acids. Germline CDR1 LGHNA, CDR2 YSLEER. For the CDR3, the DNA is TGCGCCAGCAGCCAAGCCCAGGGATTGACTGAAGCTTTCTTT. Translation gives CASSQAQGLTEAFF.

Written as DNA, the CDR3 is TGTGCCAGCTATCGGGGGGAGGCAGATACGCAGTATTTT. This gives the protein CASYRGEADTQYF. This chain uses TRBV6-1 with TRBJ2-3, with 7 bases identical to TRBD2. There are 13 residues in the CDR3. V lost 8 bases, J lost 4 bases, and 6 bases stayed unmatched. From germline, CDR1 is MNHNS and CDR2 SASEGT.

At least ten counts were recorded for this clonotype. This rearrangement joins TRBV20-1 to TRBJ2-1; TRBD1 matches 8 bases. The germline V gene encodes CDR1 DFQATT and CDR2 SNEGSKA (reference sequence). The CDR3 extends over 15 amino acids. V trimming: 1 base; J trimming: 4 bases; junction bases outside the gene matches: 6. The CDR3 DNA sequence: TGCAGTGCTAGAGGGACAGGGCGGGTTTACAATGAGCAGTTCTTC. The encoded protein is CSARGTGRVYNEQFF.

The chain employs TRBV4-3 and TRBJ2-1, with 12 bases matching TRBD2. Germline loops: CDR1 LGHNA, CDR2 YSLEER. This CDR3 comprises 16 residues. Losses at the gene ends were 4 bases for V and 5 bases for J; bases not matched to a gene: 6. The chain's CDR3 is CASSLLTSGSNNEQFF. The CDR3 nucleotides are TGCGCCAGCAGCCTCCTGACTAGCGGGAGCAACAATGAGCAGTTCTTC.

The chain is built from TRBV28 and TRBJ2-7; 7 bases agree with TRBD1. With 5 bases clipped from V and 2 bases from J, the junction kept 9 bases outside the gene matches. CDR1 and CDR2 from the germline V gene are MDHEN and SYDVKM. The CDR3 totals 15 residues. CDR3 protein: CASSASGTATYEQYF. The CDR3 nucleotides are TGTGCCAGCAGTGCCTCCGGGACAGCTACCTACGAGCAGTACTTC.

This clonotype was picked up many times. The chain is built from TRBV5-1 and TRBJ2-7; D is possibly TRBD2 (6 bases). The CDR3 totals 13 residues. V dropped 4 bases and J dropped 3 bases, with 11 bases sitting between them. The V gene's germline CDR1 is SGHRS and CDR2 YFSETQ. This CDR3 is CASSVGSVYEQYF. As DNA, the CDR3 is TGCGCCAGCAGCGTCGGGAGTGTCTACGAGCAGTACTTC.

The chain couples TRBV7-9 to TRBJ2-5; either TRBD1 or TRBD2 may fit D (5 bases each). The ends were cut back, 6 bases at V and 1 base at J, with 15 bases in the middle. This CDR3 comprises 15 residues. The germline V gene encodes CDR1 SEHNR and CDR2 FQNEAQ (reference sequence). DNA for the CDR3: TGTGCCAGCAGGGGAGATGAAGGGGCCCAAGAGACCCAGTACTTC. Protein: CASRGDEGAQETQYF.

This clonotype was counted a few times. The chain uses TRBV27 and TRBJ2-1; 14 nucleotides line up with TRBD2. The CDR3 runs to 18 residues. Trimming removed 5 bases from V and 7 bases from J; junction bases left unmatched: 13. CDR1 and CDR2 (germline): MNHEY, SMNVEV (reference sequence). CDR3 amino acids: CASSHPGQGTSGRNEQFF. DNA for the CDR3: TGTGCCAGCAGTCACCCGGGACAGGGGACTAGCGGGAGAAATGAGCAGTTCTTC.

This clonotype was seen a handful of times. This chain connects TRBV12-3 or TRBV12-4 to TRBJ2-5; TRBD2 might be the D (6 bases). Deletions cut 6 bases from V and 6 bases from J, with 17 bases between. The CDR3 contains 14 residues. The CDR3 here is CASSFRTTSKTQYF. In nucleotides, the CDR3 is TGTGCCAGCAGCTTTCGGACTACCTCGAAGACCCAGTACTTC.

This clonotype was counted a few times. The chain carries TRBV20-1 and TRBJ2-3; 8 nucleotides align to TRBD2. V lost 2 bases, J lost 5 bases, and 9 bases stayed unmatched. CDR1 is DFQATT and CDR2 is SNEGSKA in the germline V gene (reference sequence). The CDR3 sequence is 15 residues long. The CDR3 sequence is CSARSTAGGEDTQYF. The CDR3 DNA follows: TGCAGTGCTAGATCTACTGCGGGAGGAGAAGATACGCAGTATTTT.

This clonotype was detected only a few times. CDR3 in amino acids: CSATEGQSGQPQHF. CDR3 DNA: TGCAGTGCTACCGAAGGTCAATCGGGTCAGCCCCAGCATTTT. V and J are TRBV20-1 and TRBJ1-5, with D unclear. This CDR3 has 14 residues. Looked up from germline, CDR1 is DFQATT and CDR2 is SNEGSKA (reference sequence). V lost 4 bases and J 6 bases, leaving 16 bases between the germline ends.

This clonotype appeared once. With a much larger clone just one base away, this may be a read error. Since the CDR3 does not end with the conserved phenylalanine or tryptophan, this likely comes from a read error. V is TRBV20-1 and J is TRBJ1-1; D uncertain. Trimming pared 2 bases from V and 4 bases from J, leaving 8 bases between. From germline, CDR1 is DFQATT and CDR2 SNEGSKA (reference sequence). The CDR3 sequence is 12 residues long. CDR3 sequence reads: CSARQGPTEAFV. The CDR3 DNA sequence: TGCAGTGCTAGACAAGGGCCCACTGAAGCTTTCGTT.

Remarks on this clonotype: Given a much more abundant clone one base away, this may be a read error. It is likely a read error, because the conserved phenylalanine at the end of the CDR3 is missing. The V and J genes are TRBV5-1 and TRBJ2-1; the D gene could be TRBD1 or TRBD2 (5 bases each). The CDR3 has 15 amino acids. The germline gives CDR1 SGHRS, CDR2 YFSETQ. The V and J ends lost 0 bases and 5 bases respectively, with 12 bases between them. The CDR3 spells CASSLGVGANNEQFL. The CDR3 bases are TGCGCCAGCAGCTTGGGGGTCGGGGCGAACAATGAGCAGTTCCTC.

This clonotype has ten or more counts. The V gene is TRBV4-3, the J gene TRBJ2-5, with D possibly being TRBD1 or TRBD2 (5 bases each). Trimming shortened V by 10 bases and J by 2 bases, and 14 bases separated the two germline ends. CDR1 and CDR2 from the germline V gene are LGHNA and YSLEER. This CDR3 spans 13 amino acids. Here the CDR3 reads CATTGTQQETQYF. CDR3 bases: TGCGCCACTACCGGGACCCAACAAGAGACCCAGTACTTC.

The chain carries TRBV7-2 and TRBJ1-5, with 10 positions matching TRBD1. The CDR3 is made up of 13 amino acids. Germline V gene sequence: CDR1 SGHTA, CDR2 FQGNSA. The J segment lost 11 bases and the V segment lost 5 bases, leaving 6 bases of the junction unmatched. Here the CDR3 reads CASSPGQGLAQHF. DNA for the CDR3: TGTGCCAGCAGCCCGGGACAGGGGCTGGCCCAGCATTTT.

This clonotype occurred a few times. For the CDR3, the DNA is TGTGCCACCAGCAGGGGACAGGGGGCGCCGAGCGGGCACGTCATCCTACGGGAGACCCAGTACTTC. This sequence encodes CATSRGQGAPSGHVILRETQYF. The chain uses TRBV15 and TRBJ2-5, with 12 nucleotides matching TRBD1. Germline CDR1 and CDR2: LNHNV and YYDKDF (reference sequence). Trimming took 3 bases from V and 5 from J; bases not matched to a gene: 25. The CDR3 covers 22 residues. Drawing the rest from reference TRBV15 and TRBJ2-5, the complete variable domain is DAMVIQNPRYQVTQFGKPVTLSCSQTLNHNVMYWYQQKSSQAPKLLFHYYDKDFNNEADTPDNFQSRRPNTSFCFLDIRSPGLGDTAMYLCATSRGQGAPSGHVILRETQYFGPGTRLLVL.

The chain couples TRBV27 to TRBJ2-6, with D hard to call. The CDR3 is 17 residues long. Trimming removed 7 bases from V and 0 bases from J, with 16 bases in between. From germline, CDR1 is MNHEY and CDR2 SMNVEV (reference sequence). The CDR3 region is CASKLGRTYSGANVLTF. The CDR3 DNA sequence: TGTGCCAGCAAGCTAGGACGGACCTACTCTGGGGCCAACGTCCTGACTTTC. Together with reference TRBV27 and TRBJ2-6, the CDR3 gives the full variable domain: EAQVTQNPRYLITVTGKKLTVTCSQNMNHEYMSWYRQDPGLGLRQIYYSMNVEVTDKGDVPEGYKVSRKEKRNFPLILESPSPNQTSLYFCASKLGRTYSGANVLTFGAGSRLTVL.

The chain's CDR3 is CASSPGFNYGYTF. Here the CDR3 DNA reads TGTGCCAGCAGTCCGGGTTTTAACTATGGCTACACCTTC. The chain uses TRBV6-2 or TRBV6-3 and TRBJ1-2; no reliable D call. Looked up from germline, CDR1 is MNHEY and CDR2 is SVGEGT. Trimming left V 5 bases short and J 1 base short, with 8 bases between. The CDR3 is 13 amino acids.

This clonotype occurred a few times. The chain has TRBV12-3 or TRBV12-4 and TRBJ2-7; TRBD2 agrees at 12 bases. This CDR3 has 15 residues. V lost 6 bases to trimming and J lost 4 bases; unmatched junction nucleotides: 7. The CDR3 coding sequence is TGTGCCAGCAGATTACTAGCGGGAGGACAGTACGAGCAGTACTTC. Translation: CASRLLAGGQYEQYF.

The chain couples TRBV20-1 to TRBJ2-7; 9 bases agree with TRBD2. This CDR3 contains 16 residues. From germline, CDR1 is DFQATT and CDR2 SNEGSKA (reference sequence). Trimming at V came to 1 base and at J to 2 bases, leaving 9 bases not matched to a gene. CDR3 sequence reads: CSARGPLAGVTYEQYF. The CDR3 DNA reads TGCAGTGCTAGAGGGCCTTTAGCGGGAGTCACCTACGAGCAGTACTTC.

This clonotype showed up many times. J is TRBJ1-5 and V is TRBV2; no firm D call. The V end was cut by 6 bases, the J end by 0 bases, with 9 bases between. This CDR3 is 14 amino acids long. Germline V gives CDR1 SNHLY, CDR2 FYNNEI. CDR3 DNA sequence: TGTGCCAGCAGGCTTCGTTATAGCAATCAGCCCCAGCATTTT. Translating gives CASRLRYSNQPQHF.

The CDR3 sequence: CASTLDSDGGYTF. The CDR3 bases are TGTGCCAGCACCTTGGACAGTGACGGTGGCTACACCTTC. The chain is built from TRBV12-3 or TRBV12-4 and TRBJ1-2, with a weak D call TRBD1 (6 bases). This CDR3 is built from 13 residues. V lost 7 bases and J 7 bases, leaving 16 bases between the germline ends.